These 21 T cell receptor beta chains originate from one sample sequenced in a study of blood T cells in healthy people across ages. Alongside a J-beta primer mix, a sample-barcoded 5' primer served in a second PCR lasting about 7 to 11 cycles. TCRdb redid the calling of the 5' RACE reads with MiXCR, one entry per CDR3 protein. The table lists roughly 560,000 distinct CDR3 sequences, 24% of them singletons, with 8.5% to 9.5% in the top ten. Another study also made use of these data, one on T cells of mothers and their children.

The source material was blood. These receptors came from a boy between 5 and 17 years old in good health.

This clonotype was picked up a small number of times. The chain has TRBV18 and TRBJ2-5, with 7 bases that match TRBD1. After removal of 6 bases from V and 2 bases from J, the junction contained 6 bases not matched to a gene. Looked up from germline, CDR1 is KGHSH and CDR2 is LQKENI. CDR3 length equals 14 residues. CDR3 nucleotide sequence: TGTGCCAGCTCGCAAAGACAGGGACAAGAGACCCAGTACTTC. Its protein product is CASSQRQGQETQYF.

The chain is built from TRBV6-1 and TRBJ2-5, with D perhaps assigned TRBD1 or TRBD2 (5 bases each). The germline V and J ends were trimmed by 2 bases and 5 bases, with 15 bases remaining between them. Per the germline V gene, CDR1 is MNHNS and CDR2 is SASEGT. This CDR3 has 15 residues. The DNA of the CDR3 is TGTGCCAGCAGTGAATCGGGCAGCTGGGGGGAGACCCAGTACTTC. Protein: CASSESGSWGETQYF.

This clonotype was recorded a few times. Written as DNA, the CDR3 is TGTGCCAGCGGGGCGACACCGGGGTTAGATGGCTACACCTTC. Translating it yields CASGATPGLDGYTF. The V call is TRBV27, the J call TRBJ1-2, with a possible D match to TRBD1 (5 bases). The germline CDR1 and CDR2 sequences are MNHEY and SMNVEV (reference sequence). The CDR3 runs 14 residues. V was cut by 8 bases and J by 6 bases, with 19 bases left in between.

This clonotype was recorded many times. The chain employs TRBV7-9 and TRBJ2-7; D unclear. The V end was cut by 5 bases, the J end by 7 bases, with 15 bases between. Germline V gives CDR1 SEHNR, CDR2 FQNEAQ (reference sequence). CDR3 length equals 13 residues. CDR3 sequence reads: CASSAPRRWEQYF. In DNA form, the CDR3 reads TGTGCCAGCAGCGCACCGAGGCGTTGGGAGCAGTACTTC.

This clonotype has only one observation. The gene calls are TRBV20-1 and TRBJ1-2, with TRBD1 as a possible D gene (6 bases). Germline CDR1 is DFQATT and CDR2 is SNEGSKA (reference sequence). This CDR3 contains 14 residues. V was shortened by 6 bases and J by 4 bases, with 18 bases between the two germline ends. In DNA, the CDR3 is TGCAGTGCGGGGGCCTCGCTCGGGTCCTATGGCTACACCTTC. Its translation is CSAGASLGSYGYTF.

This clonotype showed up just a few times. The chain uses TRBV5-6 and TRBJ1-6; 12 bases align to TRBD1. Trimming took 4 bases from V and 6 from J; bases not matched to a gene: 5. Per the germline V gene, CDR1 is SGHDT and CDR2 is YYEEEE. The CDR3 loop spans 16 amino acids. In DNA, the CDR3 is TGTGCCAGCAGCGGGGGACAGGGGGCTCCTAATTCACCCCTCCACTTT. It translates to CASSGGQGAPNSPLHF.

This clonotype was found a few times. The rearrangement joins TRBV20-1 to TRBJ2-7; D ambiguous. Trimming cost V 1 base and J 0 bases, with 10 bases left between them. The V gene's germline CDR1 is DFQATT and CDR2 SNEGSKA (reference sequence). CDR3 length equals 14 residues. The CDR3 nucleotides are TGCAGTGCTAGAGGGCAGCACCTCTCCTACGAGCAGTACTTC. Its translation: CSARGQHLSYEQYF.

The chain employs TRBV9 and TRBJ2-3; 9 bases map to TRBD2. Germline values: CDR1 SGDLS, CDR2 YYNGEE. The CDR3 covers 14 residues. V shed 4 bases, J shed 8 bases, and the junction held 8 bases outside the gene matches. CDR3 coding DNA: TGTGCCAGCAGCCCAATAGCGGGGGCAATTACGCAGTATTTT. Protein: CASSPIAGAITQYF.

This clonotype was picked up a small number of times. The J gene is TRBJ2-4, the V gene TRBV29-1, with 7 bases lining up with TRBD1. V lost 4 bases, J lost 9 bases, and 12 bases stayed unmatched. The CDR3 has 14 residues. Germline V gene data show CDR1 as SQVTM and CDR2 as ANQGSEA. CDR3 protein: CSVAGRDRRLIQYF. The CDR3 region has the DNA TGCAGCGTTGCCGGTCGGGACAGAAGGCTCATTCAGTACTTC.

The chain combines TRBV12-5 with TRBJ2-6, with D possibly TRBD1 on 6 matching bases. Germline values: CDR1 LGHNT, CDR2 FRNRAP. The V end lost 3 bases, the J end lost 2 bases, and 8 bases lay between the germline ends. The CDR3 is made up of 15 amino acids. CDR3 nucleotide sequence: TGTGCTAGTGGTTTTGGGGGCCCTGGGGCCAACGTCCTGACTTTC. This encodes CASGFGGPGANVLTF.

The CDR3 region is CASSLDHTGNEQFF. CDR3 in DNA: TGTGCCAGCAGCTTAGATCATACAGGGAATGAGCAGTTCTTC. The chain carries TRBV11-2 and TRBJ2-5; a possible D gene is TRBD1 (6 bases). Gene TRBJ2-1 matches the end of the DNA better, so the J call may be wrong. The germline V gene has CDR1 SGHAT and CDR2 FQNNGV. The CDR3 covers 14 residues.

As concerns this clonotype: Because the CDR3 is missing its conserved closing phenylalanine or tryptophan, this is likely a read error. This sequence joins TRBV13 and TRBJ2-3; 9 bases map to TRBD1. Germline loops: CDR1 PRHDT, CDR2 FYEKMQ (reference sequence). The CDR3 totals 15 residues. CDR3 sequence reads: CAGSQGTGSTDTQYL. CDR3 nucleotide sequence: TGTGCCGGCAGCCAGGGGACAGGGAGCACAGATACGCAGTATCTT.

The gene calls are TRBV6-5 and TRBJ1-2; 8 bases align to TRBD1. The J segment lost 6 bases and the V segment lost 4 bases, leaving 7 bases of the junction unmatched. The CDR3 sequence is 14 residues long. Germline lookup yields CDR1 MNHEY and CDR2 SVGAGI. Written as DNA, the CDR3 is TGTGCCAGCAGTTTTAGACAGGGGTCCAATGGCTACACCTTC. Its protein is CASSFRQGSNGYTF.

This clonotype was detected a few times. The rearrangement uses TRBV6-5 and TRBJ1-1; D unclear. The CDR3 loop spans 13 amino acids. Germline V gene lookup returns CDR1 MNHEY and CDR2 SVGAGI. V lost 10 bases, J lost 2 bases, and 14 bases lay in between. CDR3 sequence (DNA): TGTGCCACCTCGTGGGGAACTAACACTGAAGCTTTCTTT. Its translation is CATSWGTNTEAFF.

This clonotype was seen a handful of times. J is TRBJ1-3 and V is TRBV4-1; TRBD1 agrees at 8 bases. The germline V gene has CDR1 MGHRA and CDR2 YSYEKL. The junction had 0 bases not matched to a gene; V was cut back by 3 bases and J by 2 bases. The CDR3 consists of 14 residues. This CDR3 reads CASSQGQAGNTIYF. DNA of the CDR3: TGCGCCAGCAGCCAGGGACAGGCTGGAAACACCATATATTTT.

This clonotype has a handful of counts. The chain couples TRBV3-1 to TRBJ2-3; D remains unclear. V lost 4 bases to trimming and J lost 3 bases, with 17 bases between them. The CDR3 covers 16 residues. From germline, CDR1 is LGHDT and CDR2 YNNKEL (reference sequence). CDR3 loop: CASSLSAPHGTDTQYF. The CDR3, as DNA: TGTGCCAGCAGCCTATCAGCACCGCACGGGACAGATACGCAGTATTTT.

This clonotype was counted a few times. V and J are TRBV27 and TRBJ2-3, with 14 bases that match TRBD2. Germline assignment: CDR1 MNHEY and CDR2 SMNVEV (reference sequence). This CDR3 contains 18 residues. V dropped 3 bases and J dropped 3; count of bases not matched to a gene: 8. DNA of the CDR3: TGTGCCAGCAGTTTGACGACTAGCGGGGGGGCCCAGACAGATACGCAGTATTTT. Encoded protein: CASSLTTSGGAQTDTQYF.

The chain links TRBV7-9 to TRBJ2-5, with 10 bases identical to TRBD1. Judging by the DNA end, TRBJ2-1 fits better; the J call may be wrong. CDR1 is SEHNR, CDR2 FQNEAQ, per germline (reference sequence). This CDR3 has 14 amino acids. CDR3 amino acids: CASSLVGQGNEQFF. The CDR3 DNA reads as TGTGCCAGCAGCTTAGTGGGACAGGGGAATGAGCAGTTCTTC.

V and J are TRBV4-2 and TRBJ1-5, with D possibly TRBD1 on 5 matching bases. Between the trimmed V and J ends, which lost 3 bases and 10 bases, there was a span of 19 bases. This CDR3 has 15 amino acids. The germline V gene encodes CDR1 LGHNA and CDR2 YNFKEQ. The CDR3 is CASSQDDLAGGPQHF. In DNA, the CDR3 is TGTGCCAGCAGCCAGGACGATCTGGCTGGGGGACCCCAGCATTTT.

The J gene is TRBJ2-1, the V gene TRBV7-9, with 10 bases matching TRBD2. The germline CDR1 and CDR2 sequences are SEHNR and FQNEAQ (reference sequence). This CDR3 is 15 amino acids long. The junction had 9 bases not matched to a gene; V was cut back by 6 bases and J by 7 bases. CDR3 bases: TGTGCCAGCAGTGAAGCGGGGGGGCGGGGTAATGAGCAGTTCTTC. Its protein is CASSEAGGRGNEQFF.

In its sample, this clonotype was seen a few times. V and J are TRBV28 and TRBJ1-1; TRBD1 matches 8 bases. The germline V gene encodes CDR1 MDHEN and CDR2 SYDVKM. Trimming took 5 bases from V and 5 from J; bases not matched to a gene: 10. This CDR3 spans 15 amino acids. The CDR3 DNA follows: TGTGCCAGCAGTGGGGCAGGGGGCGGGGAAACTGAAGCTTTCTTT. It encodes CASSGAGGGETEAFF.